This TCR beta chain was identified during a study of prognosis after radiotherapy for stage I lung cancer. Study information: A median of roughly seven months after radiotherapy, distant metastases were seen in several patients, while no significant progression was shown by 15.

In its sample, this clonotype was seen many times. For each of two time points, a roughly 6-milliliter draw of peripheral blood was taken. Amplicons of TCR beta CDR3 were generated from genomic DNA by two-round multiplex PCR. Amplification during the initial PCR round employed primers specific to each TRBV and TRBJ gene. Second-round PCR employed universal primers. In TCRdb, the multiplex PCR reads were re-called with MiXCR into one record per CDR3 protein. The sample holds 11,000 or so distinct CDR3 sequences; 35% are singletons and the top ten take 53%. Germline loops: CDR1 ENHRY, CDR2 SYGVKD. Trimming shortened V by 9 bases and J by 4 bases, and 15 bases separated the two germline ends. CDR3 length: 13 amino acids.

The rearrangement links TRBV10-3 to TRBJ1-2; D perhaps matches TRBD1 (6 bases). The sample in question was PBMCs, obtained before or after stereotactic body radiation therapy (not recorded which). The TCR originated in a donor aged 50 or older with non-small cell lung cancer. DNA for the CDR3: TGTGCCATGAAGCAGGGGATCCTCTATGGCTACACCTTC. Protein: CAMKQGILYGYTF.